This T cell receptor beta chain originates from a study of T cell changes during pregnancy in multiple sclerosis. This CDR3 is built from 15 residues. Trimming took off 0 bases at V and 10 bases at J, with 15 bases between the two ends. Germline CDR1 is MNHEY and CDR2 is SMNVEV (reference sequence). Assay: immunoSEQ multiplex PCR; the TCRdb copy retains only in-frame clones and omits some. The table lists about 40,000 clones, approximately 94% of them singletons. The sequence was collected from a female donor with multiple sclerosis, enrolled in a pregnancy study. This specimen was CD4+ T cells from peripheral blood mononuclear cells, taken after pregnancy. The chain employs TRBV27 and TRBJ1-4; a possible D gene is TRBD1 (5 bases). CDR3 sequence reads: CASSLSSGTGGKLFF. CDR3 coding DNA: TGTGCCAGCAGTTTATCATCGGGTACGGGGGGAAAACTGTTTTTT.